The subject of this entry is one T cell receptor beta chain. Clones were read by immunoSEQ multiplex PCR, and TCRdb kept only the in-frame ones, dropping some. The sample has 200,000 to 250,000 clones; around nine tenths are singletons. The data stem from a study of blood T cell repertoires in COVID-19. About the research overall: The study drew acute and convalescent COVID-19 samples from the United States, Italy and Spain.

The sequence derives from a woman aged 55 to 70 with acute or convalescent COVID-19. The sequenced material came from peripheral blood.

The DNA for the CDR3 is TGCGCCAGCAGTCAATGCCAGGGGAAGTCGAAGACCCAGTACTTC. This encodes CASSQCQGKSKTQYF. The chain uses TRBV23-1 and TRBJ2-5; possibly TRBD1 for D (6 bases). TRBV23-1 has ORF status, its function being uncertain. Trimming cost V 1 base and J 6 bases, with 15 bases left between them. This CDR3 contains 15 residues.